The T cell receptor (beta chain) described here comes from a study of blood T cell repertoires in COVID-19. Across the study: Some COVID-19 samples were acute and others convalescent; all came from the United States, Italy and Spain. In each case, the material was cDNA or gDNA derived from T cells, B-cell-depleted T cells, or PBMCs.

In the original workflow: Reference gene primer amplification gave estimated nucleated cell counts. Assay used: immunoSEQ multiplex PCR; TCRdb lists only in-frame clones, some missing. That table supplies the V and J calls and clone size; D and trimming were determined from the DNA. The data contain approximately 74,000 clones, more than 75% of them seen just once; the ten biggest clones take up over 45%. CDR1 and CDR2 (germline): SGHRS, YFSETQ. The junction had 7 bases not matched to a gene; V was cut back by 2 bases and J by 8 bases. The CDR3 length is 14 residues. The specimen was peripheral blood. This clonotype was obtained from a human donor in a cohort sampled during active COVID-19. This sequence joins TRBV5-1 and TRBJ2-3, with 8 bases identical to TRBD2. CDR3 DNA: TGCGCCAGCAGCTTTAGAGCGGGGGCGGGTACGCAGTATTTT. This translates into CASSFRAGAGTQYF.